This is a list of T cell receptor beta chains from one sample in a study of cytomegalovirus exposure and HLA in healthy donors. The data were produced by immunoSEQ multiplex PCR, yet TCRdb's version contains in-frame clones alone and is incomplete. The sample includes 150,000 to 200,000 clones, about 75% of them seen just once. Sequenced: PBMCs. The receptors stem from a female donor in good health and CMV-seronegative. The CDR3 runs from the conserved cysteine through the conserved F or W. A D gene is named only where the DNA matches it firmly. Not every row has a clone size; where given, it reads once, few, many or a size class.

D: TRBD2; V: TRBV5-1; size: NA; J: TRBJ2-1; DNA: TGCGCCAGCAGCTTGACTAGCGGGAGTATTTACAATGAGCAGTTCTTC; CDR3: CASSLTSGSIYNEQFF
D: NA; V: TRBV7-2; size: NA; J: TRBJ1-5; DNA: TGTGCCAGCAGCTTAGTAGGCCCCTCTGAGGGGGATGCTCAGCCCCAGCATTTT; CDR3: CASSLVGPSEGDAQPQHF
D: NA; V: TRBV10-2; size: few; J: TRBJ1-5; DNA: TGCGCCAGCAGTGAGTCGGGGGGGCTCAATCAGCCCCAGCATTTT; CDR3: CASSESGGLNQPQHF
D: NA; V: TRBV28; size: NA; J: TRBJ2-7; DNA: TGTGCCAGCAGTTTAGCAGGGAAGATCTACGAGCAGTACTTC; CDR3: CASSLAGKIYEQYF
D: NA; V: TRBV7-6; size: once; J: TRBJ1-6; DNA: TGTGCCAGCAGCTCCCTAGTGAATTCACCCCTCCACTTT; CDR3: CASSSLVNSPLHF
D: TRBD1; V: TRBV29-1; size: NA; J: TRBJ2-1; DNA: TGCAGCGTTGAAGATACGGGACAGGGGGCCTACAATGAGCAGTTCTTC; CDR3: CSVEDTGQGAYNEQFF
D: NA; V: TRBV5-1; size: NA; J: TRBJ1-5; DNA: TGCGCCAGCAGCTACCTGGGGGGTGATCAGCCCCAGCATTTT; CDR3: CASSYLGGDQPQHF
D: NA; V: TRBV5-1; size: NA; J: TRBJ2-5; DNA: TGCGCCAGCAGCTTGGCCCTAGTGTCCACCCAAGAGACCCAGTACTTC; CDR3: CASSLALVSTQETQYF
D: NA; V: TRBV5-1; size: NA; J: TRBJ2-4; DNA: TGCGCCAGCAGCTTTGCAGGGGACGACAGTCAGTACTTC; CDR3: CASSFAGDDSQYF
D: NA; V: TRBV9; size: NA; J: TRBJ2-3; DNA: TGTGCCAGCAGCGTAGCCTCGGGCACAGATACGCAGTATTTT; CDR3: CASSVASGTDTQYF
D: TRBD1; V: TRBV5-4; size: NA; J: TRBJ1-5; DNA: TGTGCCAGCAGCAGATGGACAGGGGGCGGCAATCAGCCCCAGCATTTT; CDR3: CASSRWTGGGNQPQHF
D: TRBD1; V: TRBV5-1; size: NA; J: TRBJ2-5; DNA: TGCGCCAGCAGCTTTGGGACAGGCCAAGAGACCCAGTACTTC; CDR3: CASSFGTGQETQYF
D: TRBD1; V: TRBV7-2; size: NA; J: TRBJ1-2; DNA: TGTGCCAGCAGCTTAGCGACAGGGGGCTATGGCTACACCTTC; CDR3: CASSLATGGYGYTF
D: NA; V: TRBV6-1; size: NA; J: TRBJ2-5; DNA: TGTGCCGGGGGCGGGCAAGAGACCCAGTACTTC; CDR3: CAGGGQETQYF
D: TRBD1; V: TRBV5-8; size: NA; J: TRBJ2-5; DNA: TGTGCCAGCAGTATAACAGGGGGAGAGACCCAGTACTTC; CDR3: CASSITGGETQYF
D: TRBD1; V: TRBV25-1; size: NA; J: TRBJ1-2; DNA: TGTGCCAGCTCCGGGACAGACCTTCGGGGCTACACCTTC; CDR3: CASSGTDLRGYTF
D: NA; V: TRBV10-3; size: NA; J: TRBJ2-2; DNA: TGTGCCACGGTACAGGGATTGAACACCGGGGAGCTGTTTTTT; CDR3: CATVQGLNTGELFF
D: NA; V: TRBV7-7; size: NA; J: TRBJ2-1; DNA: TGTGCCAGCAGCTTAGCGGGTAGCGGTCCAAAAGAGCAGTTCTTC; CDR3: CASSLAGSGPKEQFF
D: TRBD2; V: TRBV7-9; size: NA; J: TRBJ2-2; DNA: TGTGCCAGCAGCCCCCTCGGGGGGTACGGGGAGCTGTTTTTT; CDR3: CASSPLGGYGELFF
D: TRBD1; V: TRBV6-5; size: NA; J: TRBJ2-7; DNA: TGTGCCAGCAGAAACCCCGGGACAGGGATCAACGAGCAGTACTTC; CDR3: CASRNPGTGINEQYF
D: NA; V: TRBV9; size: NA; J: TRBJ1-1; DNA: TGTGCCAGCAGCGTAGCGTTGACGGGACACCCAATGAACACTGAAGCTTTCTTT; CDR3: CASSVALTGHPMNTEAFF
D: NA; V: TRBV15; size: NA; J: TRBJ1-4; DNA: TGTGCCACCAGCAGAGGAGGGTTTTTGACTAATGAAAAACTGTTTTTT; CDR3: CATSRGGFLTNEKLFF
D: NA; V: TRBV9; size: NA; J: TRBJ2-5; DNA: TGTGCCAGCAGCGTTGGGGCCGGGGTGGGGGGGCGGGAGACCCAGTACTTC; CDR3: CASSVGAGVGGRETQYF
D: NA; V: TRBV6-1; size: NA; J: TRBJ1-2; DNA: TGTGCCAGCAGTGAAATGGCGAGGGCCGGTGGCTACACCTTC; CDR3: CASSEMARAGGYTF
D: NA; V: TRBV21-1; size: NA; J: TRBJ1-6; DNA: TGTGCCAGCAGCACGGGACAGCACCCACCCCTCCACTTT; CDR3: CASSTGQHPPLHF
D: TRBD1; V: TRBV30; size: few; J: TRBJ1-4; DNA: TGTGCCTGGCCTCCGGGGAGACAGGGGGCAGCAACTAATGAAAAACTGTTTTTT; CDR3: CAWPPGRQGAATNEKLFF
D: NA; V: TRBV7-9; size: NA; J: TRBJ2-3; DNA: TGTGCCAGCTCTGGCGGTTTTAGCACAGATACGCAGTATTTT; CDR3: CASSGGFSTDTQYF
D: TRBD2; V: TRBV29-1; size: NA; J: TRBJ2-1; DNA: TGCAGCGTCACAGCGGGGGGGTCCAATGAGCAGTTCTTC; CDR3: CSVTAGGSNEQFF
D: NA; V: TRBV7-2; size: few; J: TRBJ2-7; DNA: TGTGCCAGCAGCTTAGTTAGACTAGTCTCCTACGAGCAGTACTTC; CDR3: CASSLVRLVSYEQYF
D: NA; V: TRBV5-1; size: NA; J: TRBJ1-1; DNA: TGCGCCAGCAGCCGAATCGGGGGGAACACTGAAGCTTTCTTT; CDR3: CASSRIGGNTEAFF
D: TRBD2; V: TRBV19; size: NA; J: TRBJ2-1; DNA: TGTGCCAGTAGTATGGAGGGACTAGCGCGTCTAACCTACAATGAGCAGTTCTTC; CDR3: CASSMEGLARLTYNEQFF
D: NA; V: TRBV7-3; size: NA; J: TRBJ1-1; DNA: TGTGCCAGCAGCCTCCGGGAGAGGACTGAAGCTTTCTTT; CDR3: CASSLRERTEAFF
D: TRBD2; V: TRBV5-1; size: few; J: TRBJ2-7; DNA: TGCGCCAGCAGCCGCAGCGGGGGGGCCGGCGAGCAGTACTTC; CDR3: CASSRSGGAGEQYF
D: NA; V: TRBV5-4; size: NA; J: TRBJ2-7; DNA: TGTGCCAGCAGGGCGGGACCATTCTACGAGCAGTACTTC; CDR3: CASRAGPFYEQYF
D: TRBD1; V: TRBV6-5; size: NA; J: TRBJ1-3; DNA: TGTGCCAGCAGAGTGACAGGGGCCTCTGGAAACACCATATATTTT; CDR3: CASRVTGASGNTIYF
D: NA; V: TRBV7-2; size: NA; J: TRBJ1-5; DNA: TGTGCCAGCAGCTTAGGACAGCCCGGACAGCCCCAGCATTTT; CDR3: CASSLGQPGQPQHF
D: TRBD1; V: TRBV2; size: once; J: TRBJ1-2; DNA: TGTGCCAGCAACCGGGACAGGGGTCCCGGGGGCTATGGCTACACCTTC; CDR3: CASNRDRGPGGYGYTF